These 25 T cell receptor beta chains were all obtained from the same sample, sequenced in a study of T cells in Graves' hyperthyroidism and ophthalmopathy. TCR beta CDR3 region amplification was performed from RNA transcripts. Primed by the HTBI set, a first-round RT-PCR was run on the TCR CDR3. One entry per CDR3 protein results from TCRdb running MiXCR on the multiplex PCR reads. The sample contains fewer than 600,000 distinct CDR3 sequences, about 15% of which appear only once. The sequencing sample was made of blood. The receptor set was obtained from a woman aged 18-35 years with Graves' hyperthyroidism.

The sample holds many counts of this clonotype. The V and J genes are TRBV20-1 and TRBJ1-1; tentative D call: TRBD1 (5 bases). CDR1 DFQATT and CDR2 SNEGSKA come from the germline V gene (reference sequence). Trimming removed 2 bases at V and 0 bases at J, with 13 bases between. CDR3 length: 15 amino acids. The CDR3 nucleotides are TGCAGTGCTAGACGCACCAGGGCGATGAACACTGAAGCTTTCTTT. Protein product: CSARRTRAMNTEAFF.

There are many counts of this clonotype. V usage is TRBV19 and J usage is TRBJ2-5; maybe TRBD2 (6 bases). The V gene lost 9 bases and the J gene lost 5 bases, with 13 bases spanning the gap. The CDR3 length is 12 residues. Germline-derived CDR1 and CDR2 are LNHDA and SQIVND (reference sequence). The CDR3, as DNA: TGTGCCAGCAGCATCGGAGGGGAGACCCAGTACTTC. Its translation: CASSIGGETQYF.

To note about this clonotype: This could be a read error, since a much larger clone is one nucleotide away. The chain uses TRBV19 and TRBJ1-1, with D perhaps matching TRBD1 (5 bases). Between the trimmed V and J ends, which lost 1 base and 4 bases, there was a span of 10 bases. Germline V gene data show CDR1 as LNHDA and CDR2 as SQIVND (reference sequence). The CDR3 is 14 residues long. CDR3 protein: CASSIGAGSTEAFF. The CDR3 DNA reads TGTGCCAGTAGTATAGGGGCAGGGAGCACTGAAGCTTTCTTT. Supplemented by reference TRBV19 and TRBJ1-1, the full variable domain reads DGGITQSPKYLFRKEGQNVTLSCEQNLNHDAMYWYRQDPGQGLRLIYYSQIVNDFQKGDIAEGYSVSREKKESFPLTVTSAQKNPTAFYLCASSIGAGSTEAFFGQGTRLTVV.

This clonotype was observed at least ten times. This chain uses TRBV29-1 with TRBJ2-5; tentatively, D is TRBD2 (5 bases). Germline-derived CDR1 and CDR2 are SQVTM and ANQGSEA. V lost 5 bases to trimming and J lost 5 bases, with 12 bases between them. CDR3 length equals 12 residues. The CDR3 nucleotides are TGCAGCGTTTCGACTATTTCGGAGACCCAGTACTTC. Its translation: CSVSTISETQYF.

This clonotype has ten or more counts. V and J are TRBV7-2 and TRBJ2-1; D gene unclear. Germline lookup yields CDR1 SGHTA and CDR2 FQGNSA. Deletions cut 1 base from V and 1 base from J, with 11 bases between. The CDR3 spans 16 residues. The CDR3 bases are TGTGCCAGCAGCTTAGACGTGGGTGAGTCCTACAATGAGCAGTTCTTC. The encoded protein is CASSLDVGESYNEQFF.

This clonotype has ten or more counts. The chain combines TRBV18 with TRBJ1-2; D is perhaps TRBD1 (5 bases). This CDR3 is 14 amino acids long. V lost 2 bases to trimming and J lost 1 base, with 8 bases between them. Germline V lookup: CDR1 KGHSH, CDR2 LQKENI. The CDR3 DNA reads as TGTGCCAGCTCACCAGGACACTTTAACTATGGCTACACCTTC. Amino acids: CASSPGHFNYGYTF.

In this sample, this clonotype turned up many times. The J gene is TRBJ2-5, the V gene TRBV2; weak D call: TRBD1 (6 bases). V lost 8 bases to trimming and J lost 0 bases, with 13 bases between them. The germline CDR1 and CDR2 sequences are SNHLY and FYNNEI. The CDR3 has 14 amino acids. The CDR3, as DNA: TGTGCCAGCGGCCGGGACAACAACCAAGAGACCCAGTACTTC. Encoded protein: CASGRDNNQETQYF.

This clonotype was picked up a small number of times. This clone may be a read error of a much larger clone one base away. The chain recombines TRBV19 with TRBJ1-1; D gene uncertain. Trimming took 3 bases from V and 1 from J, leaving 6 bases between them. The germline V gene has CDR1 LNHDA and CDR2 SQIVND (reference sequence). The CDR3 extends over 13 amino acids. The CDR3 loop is CASSMNRNTEAFF. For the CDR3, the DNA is TGTGCCAGTAGTATGAACAGGAACACTGAAGCTTTCTTT.

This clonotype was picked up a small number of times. This CDR3 is CASSQELSSTGELFF. The CDR3 nucleotides read TGTGCCAGCAGCCAAGAACTGAGTTCCACCGGGGAGCTGTTTTTT. V is TRBV3-1 and J is TRBJ2-2; D uncertain. The length of the CDR3 is 15 residues. The germline gives CDR1 LGHDT, CDR2 YNNKEL (reference sequence). Trimming cost V 0 bases and J 4 bases, with 9 bases left between them.

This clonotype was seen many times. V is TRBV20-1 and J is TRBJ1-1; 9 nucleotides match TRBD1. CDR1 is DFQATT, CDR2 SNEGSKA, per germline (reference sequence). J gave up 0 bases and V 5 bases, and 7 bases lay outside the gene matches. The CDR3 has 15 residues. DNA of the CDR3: TGCAGTGCTTTAACGGACAGGGGTATGAACACTGAAGCTTTCTTT. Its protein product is CSALTDRGMNTEAFF.

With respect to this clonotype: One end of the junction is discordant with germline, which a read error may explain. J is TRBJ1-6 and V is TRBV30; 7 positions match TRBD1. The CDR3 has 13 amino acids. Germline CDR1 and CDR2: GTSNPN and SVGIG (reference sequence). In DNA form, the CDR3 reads TGTGGCTGGAGGGGGCAGGGGGATCCACCCCTCCACTTT. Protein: CGWRGQGDPPLHF.

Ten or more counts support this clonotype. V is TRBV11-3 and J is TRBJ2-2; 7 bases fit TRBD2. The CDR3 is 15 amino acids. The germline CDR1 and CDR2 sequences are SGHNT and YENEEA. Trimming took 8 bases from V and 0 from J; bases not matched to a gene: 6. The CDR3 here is CASAGGTTNTGELFF. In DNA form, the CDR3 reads TGTGCCAGCGCCGGGGGGACGACGAACACCGGGGAGCTGTTTTTT.

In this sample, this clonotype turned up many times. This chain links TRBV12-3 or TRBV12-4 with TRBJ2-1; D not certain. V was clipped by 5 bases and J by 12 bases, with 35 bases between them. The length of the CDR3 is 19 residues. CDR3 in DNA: TGTGCCAGCAGTCATAAAACGACTCGCCAGAATACAATGAGCGTCGTGCAGTTCTTC. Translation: CASSHKTTRQNTMSVVQFF.

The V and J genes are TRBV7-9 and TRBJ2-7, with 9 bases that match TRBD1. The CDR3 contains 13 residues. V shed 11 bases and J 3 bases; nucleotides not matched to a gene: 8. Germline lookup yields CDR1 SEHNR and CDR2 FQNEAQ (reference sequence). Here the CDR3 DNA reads TGTGCCGCCGGACAGGGGAGGAGCTACGAGCAGTACTTC. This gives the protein CAAGQGRSYEQYF.

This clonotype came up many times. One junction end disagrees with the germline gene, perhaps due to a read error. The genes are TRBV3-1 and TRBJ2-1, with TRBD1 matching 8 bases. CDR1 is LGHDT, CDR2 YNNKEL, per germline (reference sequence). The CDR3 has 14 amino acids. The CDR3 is CASGQGASYNEQFF. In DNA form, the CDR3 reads TGTGCCAGCGGCCAGGGGGCTTCCTACAATGAGCAGTTCTTC.

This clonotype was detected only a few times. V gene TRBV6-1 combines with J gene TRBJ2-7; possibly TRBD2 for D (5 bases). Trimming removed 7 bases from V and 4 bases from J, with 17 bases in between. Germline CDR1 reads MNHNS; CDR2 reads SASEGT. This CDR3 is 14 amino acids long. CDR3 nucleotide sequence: TGTGCCAGCATGACGTACACCGGGGTTTACGAGCAGTACTTC. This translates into CASMTYTGVYEQYF.

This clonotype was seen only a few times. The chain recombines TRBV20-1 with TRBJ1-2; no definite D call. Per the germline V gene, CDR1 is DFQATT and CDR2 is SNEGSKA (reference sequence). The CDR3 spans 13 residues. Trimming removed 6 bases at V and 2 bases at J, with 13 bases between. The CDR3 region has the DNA TGCAGTGCCCTGAACCCCGACAACTATGGCTACACCTTC. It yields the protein CSALNPDNYGYTF.

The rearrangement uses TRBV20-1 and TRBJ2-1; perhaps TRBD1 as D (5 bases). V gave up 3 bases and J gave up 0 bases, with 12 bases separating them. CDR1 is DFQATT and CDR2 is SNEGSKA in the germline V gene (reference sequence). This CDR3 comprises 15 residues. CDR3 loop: CSASLDTNSYNEQFF. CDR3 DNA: TGCAGTGCTAGCTTGGACACTAACTCCTACAATGAGCAGTTCTTC.

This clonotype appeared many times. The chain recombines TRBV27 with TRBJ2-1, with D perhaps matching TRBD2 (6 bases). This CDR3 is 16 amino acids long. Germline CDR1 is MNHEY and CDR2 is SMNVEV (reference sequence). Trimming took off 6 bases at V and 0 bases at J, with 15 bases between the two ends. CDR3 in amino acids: CASRPSWGDSYNEQFF. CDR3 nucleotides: TGTGCCAGCAGACCTTCCTGGGGGGACTCCTACAATGAGCAGTTCTTC.

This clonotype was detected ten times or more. This CDR3 is CASTRGNTEAFF. CDR3 nucleotides: TGTGCCAGCACCAGGGGGAACACTGAAGCTTTCTTT. The V call is TRBV2, the J call TRBJ1-1; a weak D match, TRBD1 (6 bases). The ends were cut back, 7 bases at V and 1 base at J, with 7 bases in the middle. The CDR3 is 12 amino acids. CDR1 and CDR2 from the germline V gene are SNHLY and FYNNEI.

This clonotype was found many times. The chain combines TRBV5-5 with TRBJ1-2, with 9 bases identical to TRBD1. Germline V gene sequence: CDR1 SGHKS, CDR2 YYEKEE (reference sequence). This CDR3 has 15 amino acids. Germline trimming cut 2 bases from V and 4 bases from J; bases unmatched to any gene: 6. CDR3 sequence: CASSLRDREAYGYTF. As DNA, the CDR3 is TGTGCCAGCAGCTTACGGGACAGGGAGGCCTATGGCTACACCTTC.

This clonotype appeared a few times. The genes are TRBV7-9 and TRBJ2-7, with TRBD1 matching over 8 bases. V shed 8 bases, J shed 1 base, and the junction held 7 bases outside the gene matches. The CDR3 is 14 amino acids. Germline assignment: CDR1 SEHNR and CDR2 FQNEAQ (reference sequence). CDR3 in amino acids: CASGRGLLSYEQYF. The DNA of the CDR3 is TGTGCCAGCGGCAGGGGGCTGTTATCCTACGAGCAGTACTTC.

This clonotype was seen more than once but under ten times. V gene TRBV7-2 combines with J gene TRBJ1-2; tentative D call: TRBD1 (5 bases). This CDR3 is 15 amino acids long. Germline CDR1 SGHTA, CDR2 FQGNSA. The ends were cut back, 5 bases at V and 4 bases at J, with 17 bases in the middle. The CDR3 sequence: CASSHGTAKSYGYTF. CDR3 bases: TGTGCCAGCAGCCATGGGACGGCGAAAAGCTATGGCTACACCTTC.

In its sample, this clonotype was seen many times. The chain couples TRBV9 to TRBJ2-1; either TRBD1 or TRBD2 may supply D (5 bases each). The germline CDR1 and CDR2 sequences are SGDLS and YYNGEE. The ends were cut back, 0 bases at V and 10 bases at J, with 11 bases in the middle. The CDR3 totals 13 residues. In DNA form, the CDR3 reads TGTGCCAGCAGCGTAGCGGGGCGGACCGAGCAGTTCTTC. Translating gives CASSVAGRTEQFF.

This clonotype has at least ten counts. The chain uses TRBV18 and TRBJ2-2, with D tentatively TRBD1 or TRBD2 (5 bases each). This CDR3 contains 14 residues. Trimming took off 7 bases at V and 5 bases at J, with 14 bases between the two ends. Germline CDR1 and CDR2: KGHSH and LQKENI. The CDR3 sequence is CASLGPSETGELFF. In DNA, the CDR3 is TGTGCCAGCTTGGGACCGAGTGAAACCGGGGAGCTGTTTTTT.